Each of the 16 T cell receptor beta chains below was sequenced from the same sample in a study of neurological immune-mediated disorders. TCRdb fed the 5' RACE reads into MiXCR, producing one record per CDR3 protein. The sample lists tens of thousands of distinct CDR3 sequences, over 9% seen once, with about 5.7% in the top ten. Sequenced: PBMCs. The receptors were gathered from a man in his 70s with HTLV-1-associated myelopathy (HAM/TSP).

This clonotype was seen ten or more times. This chain uses TRBV3-1 with TRBJ2-7, with 8 bases aligning to TRBD1. Germline V gives CDR1 LGHDT, CDR2 YNNKEL (reference sequence). The CDR3 consists of 15 residues. V lost 2 bases to trimming and J lost 3 bases; unmatched junction nucleotides: 6. The CDR3 coding sequence is TGTGCCAGCAGCCAACGCGGACAGGGACGCTACGAGCAGTACTTC. It translates to CASSQRGQGRYEQYF.

This clonotype occurred many times. V is TRBV4-3 and J is TRBJ2-7; 9 positions agree with TRBD1. The ends lost 1 base at V and 5 bases at J; junction bases unmatched: 9. Per germline, CDR1 LGHNA and CDR2 YSLEER. The length of the CDR3 is 16 residues. CDR3 in DNA: TGCGCCAGCAGCCAAGGGGGCGGGACAGGGTTGAACGAGCAGTACTTC. Amino acid sequence: CASSQGGGTGLNEQYF.

In its sample, this clonotype was seen many times. The chain carries TRBV7-2 and TRBJ2-7; 8 bases are a match to TRBD1. J was trimmed by 6 bases and V by 3 bases; bases with no gene match: 13. CDR1 and CDR2 (germline): SGHTA, FQGNSA. The CDR3 is 16 amino acids. The CDR3 coding sequence is TGTGCCAGCAGCTTTCGTAAGGGGCAGGGGGCCGGCGAGCAGTACTTC. Protein product: CASSFRKGQGAGEQYF.

Many counts were recorded for this clonotype. The chain has TRBV12-3 or TRBV12-4 and TRBJ1-2; no clear D gene. This CDR3 comprises 11 residues. Trimming stripped 10 bases from V and 8 bases from J, with 14 bases between. The CDR3 reads CANLGDWGYTF. DNA of the CDR3: TGTGCCAACCTGGGAGACTGGGGCTACACCTTC.

This clonotype occurred many times. J is TRBJ2-7 and V is TRBV6-1, with no clear D. Germline loops: CDR1 MNHNS, CDR2 SASEGT. Trimming shortened V by 7 bases and J by 0 bases, and 16 bases separated the two germline ends. The CDR3 covers 15 residues. CDR3 amino acids: CASKKPTYSSYEQYF. The DNA for the CDR3 is TGTGCCAGCAAAAAGCCTACTTACAGCTCCTACGAGCAGTACTTC.

Of note for this clonotype: The junction differs from germline at one of its ends, possibly a read error. The chain recombines TRBV13 with TRBJ2-4; D not certain. The CDR3 totals 12 residues. Germline loops: CDR1 PRHDT, CDR2 FYEKMQ (reference sequence). CDR3: CSSSLGNLGQYF. CDR3 sequence (DNA): TGTTCCAGCAGCTTAGGGAACTTGGGGCAGTACTTC.

This clonotype was observed many times. The chain couples TRBV12-3 or TRBV12-4 to TRBJ2-1; 10 bases are a match to TRBD2. V lost 6 bases, J lost 7 bases, and 9 bases stayed unmatched. This CDR3 region has 15 residues. The CDR3 spells CASREREGPGNEQFF. In DNA form, the CDR3 reads TGTGCCAGCAGAGAGCGGGAGGGCCCGGGGAATGAGCAGTTCTTC.

This clonotype came up many times. The chain joins TRBV10-3 to TRBJ2-7; D ambiguous. Germline-derived CDR1 and CDR2 are ENHRY and SYGVKD. The CDR3 is 13 residues long. Trimming left V 3 bases short and J 2 bases short, with 8 bases between. The CDR3 bases are TGTGCCATCAGTGAAGACCGAGCCTACGAGCAGTACTTC. Its translation is CAISEDRAYEQYF.

This chain links TRBV19 with TRBJ2-7; 8 bases align to TRBD2. After removal of 3 bases from V and 2 bases from J, the junction contained 3 bases not matched to a gene. The CDR3 runs to 14 residues. Germline V CDR1 and CDR2: LNHDA, SQIVND (reference sequence). The CDR3 loop is CASSIGTRTYEQYF. As DNA, the CDR3 is TGTGCCAGTAGTATTGGGACTAGGACCTACGAGCAGTACTTC.

This clonotype was seen repeatedly, ten times or more. The rearrangement joins TRBV4-2 to TRBJ2-3; D gene unclear. Germline V gene sequence: CDR1 LGHNA, CDR2 YNFKEQ. This CDR3 is 12 amino acids long. Deletions cut 2 bases from V and 5 bases from J, with 5 bases between. CDR3 sequence reads: CASSQSGDTQYF. The CDR3 DNA is TGTGCCAGCAGCCAATCAGGAGATACGCAGTATTTT.

The J gene is TRBJ2-6, the V gene TRBV6-2 or TRBV6-3, with D perhaps matching TRBD2 (5 bases). V gave up 6 bases and J gave up 0 bases, with 15 bases separating them. CDR1 is MNHEY and CDR2 is SVGEGT in the germline V gene. The CDR3 spans 17 residues. This chain's CDR3 is CASSIHPRDSGANVLTF. In nucleotides, the CDR3 is TGTGCCAGCAGCATCCATCCCCGGGACTCTGGGGCCAACGTCCTGACTTTC.

This chain uses TRBV4-3 with TRBJ1-1; D unclear. This CDR3 spans 12 amino acids. Trimming removed 1 base from V and 5 bases from J, with 5 bases in between. The germline gives CDR1 LGHNA, CDR2 YSLEER. Written as DNA, the CDR3 is TGCGCCAGCAGCCAAGCAGGAACTGAAGCTTTCTTT. Protein sequence: CASSQAGTEAFF.

The rearrangement uses TRBV20-1 and TRBJ2-5; D is uncertain. The CDR3 length is 11 residues. CDR1 DFQATT and CDR2 SNEGSKA come from the germline V gene (reference sequence). CDR3 nucleotide sequence: TGCAGCAATCTCGGCCAGGAGACCCAGTACTTC. Translating it yields CSNLGQETQYF.

There are many counts of this clonotype. The chain couples TRBV6-5 to TRBJ2-1; no clear D gene. The V end lost 6 bases, the J end lost 7 bases, and 13 bases lay between the germline ends. CDR1 is MNHEY, CDR2 SVGAGI, per germline. This CDR3 comprises 13 residues. For the CDR3, the DNA is TGTGCCAGCAGGTCCTCAATCCGGAATGAGCAGTTCTTC. Protein: CASRSSIRNEQFF.

This clonotype was seen repeatedly, ten times or more. The chain couples TRBV7-9 to TRBJ1-2; a weak D match, TRBD1 (6 bases). CDR1 is SEHNR, CDR2 FQNEAQ, per germline (reference sequence). With 5 bases removed from V and 4 bases from J, the gap between germline ends came to 11 bases. The CDR3 totals 13 residues. The CDR3 loop reads CASSPGVLYGYTF. The CDR3 DNA is TGTGCCAGCAGCCCAGGGGTTCTCTATGGCTACACCTTC.

Note on this clonotype: The germline gene is not matched at one end of the junction; a read error may be the cause. The rearrangement uses TRBV20-1 and TRBJ2-7, with 14 bases fitting TRBD2. The CDR3 loop spans 18 amino acids. Germline loops: CDR1 DFQATT, CDR2 SNEGSKA (reference sequence). The CDR3 DNA is TGCAGTGCTAGTCGAGGGACTAGCGGGAGTCTATGGTCCTACGAGAAGAACTTC. It codes for CSASRGTSGSLWSYEKNF.